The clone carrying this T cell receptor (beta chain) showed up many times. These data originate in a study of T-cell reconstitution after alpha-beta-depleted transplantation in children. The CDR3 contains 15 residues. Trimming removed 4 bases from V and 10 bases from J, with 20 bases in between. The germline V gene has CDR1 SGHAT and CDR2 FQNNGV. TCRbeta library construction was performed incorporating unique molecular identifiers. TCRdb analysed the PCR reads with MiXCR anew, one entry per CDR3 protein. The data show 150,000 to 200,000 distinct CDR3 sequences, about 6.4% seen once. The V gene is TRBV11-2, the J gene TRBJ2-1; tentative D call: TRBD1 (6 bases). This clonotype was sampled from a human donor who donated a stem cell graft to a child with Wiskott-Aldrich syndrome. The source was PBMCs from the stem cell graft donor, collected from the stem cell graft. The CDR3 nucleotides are TGTGCCAGCAGCTCCCAGGGGATTGTGCCGTCAGAGCAGTTCTTC. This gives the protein CASSSQGIVPSEQFF.